This T cell receptor (beta chain) derives from a study of blood T cell repertoires in COVID-19. Whole-study context: Samples taken during acute and convalescent COVID-19 were collected in the United States, Italy and Spain. T cells, B-cell-depleted T cells, or PBMCs supplied cDNA or gDNA.

Trimming shortened V by 2 bases and J by 7 bases, and 21 bases separated the two germline ends. CDR3 length equals 16 residues. Germline CDR1 and CDR2: SGHRS and YFSETQ. In the original analysis: The assay estimated nucleated cells by amplifying reference gene primers. Sequenced by immunoSEQ multiplex PCR; TCRdb stores in-frame clones only, minus some. V and J calls and clone size are as listed in that table; D and trimming were resolved from the DNA. The sample yields about 120,000 clones, roughly 88% seen once. V gene TRBV5-1 combines with J gene TRBJ1-2; weak D call: TRBD1 (6 bases). The clonotype was recovered from a man aged 50 or older with acute or convalescent COVID-19. Sequencing input: peripheral blood. The CDR3 coding sequence is TGCGCCAGCAGCTTCTCCTGGGGGCCAGAACGGAGTGGCTACACCTTC. The encoded protein is CASSFSWGPERSGYTF.